The 24 T cell receptor beta chains presented below share a single source sample, sequenced in a study of T cell repertoires in cytomegalovirus infection. The antigens for these receptors are not known. One entry per CDR3 protein, called by TCRdb with MiXCR from the reads. The sample lists fewer than 900,000 distinct CDR3 sequences; roughly 29% were seen once. The specimen comprised cultured CD8+ T cells from PBMCs, sampled from culture after CMV antigen stimulation. Receptors were obtained from a human donor in good health (CMV status not recorded). Some clones in this sample may be carry-over from other donors' samples.

This clonotype was counted a few times. The chain joins TRBV9 to TRBJ2-1; 10 bases align to TRBD2. The ends lost 0 bases at V and 5 bases at J; junction bases unmatched: 8. CDR3 size: 17 residues. The germline gives CDR1 SGDLS, CDR2 YYNGEE. CDR3 residues: CASSVVGAGGPDNEQFF. Written as DNA, the CDR3 is TGTGCCAGCAGCGTAGTGGGAGCGGGGGGGCCAGACAATGAGCAGTTCTTC. The whole variable domain, remainder taken from reference TRBV9 and TRBJ2-1, is DSGVTQTPKHLITATGQRVTLRCSPRSGDLSVYWYQQSLDQGLQFLIQYYNGEERAKGNILERFSAQQFPDLHSELNLSSLELGDSALYFCASSVVGAGGPDNEQFFGPGTRLTVL.

The sample holds many counts of this clonotype. The chain recombines TRBV11-2 with TRBJ1-1; 7 positions match TRBD1. The ends lost 0 bases at V and 7 bases at J; junction bases unmatched: 14. Germline V lookup: CDR1 SGHAT, CDR2 FQNNGV. The CDR3 is 17 residues long. The CDR3 nucleotides are TGTGCCAGCAGCTTAGAGGTTGGTAGGGGGCATCGGGATGAAGCTTTCTTT. Translated, it gives CASSLEVGRGHRDEAFF. The full variable domain, in which reference TRBV11-2 and TRBJ1-1 provide the parts outside the CDR3, is EAGVAQSPRYKIIEKRQSVAFWCNPISGHATLYWYQQILGQGPKLLIQFQNNGVVDDSQLPKDRFSAERLKGVDSTLKIQPAKLEDSAVYLCASSLEVGRGHRDEAFFGQGTRLTVV.

The rearrangement joins TRBV5-1 to TRBJ2-4; TRBD1 matches at 7 bases. Trimming at V came to 2 bases and at J to 8 bases, leaving 7 bases not matched to a gene. The CDR3 extends over 14 amino acids. Per the germline V gene, CDR1 is SGHRS and CDR2 is YFSETQ. CDR3 protein: CASSFDRVDDIQYF. The CDR3 DNA follows: TGCGCCAGCAGCTTCGACAGGGTCGATGACATTCAGTACTTC.

This clonotype was observed a handful of times. The V call is TRBV7-3, the J call TRBJ2-5; D unresolved. V shed 5 bases and J shed 4 bases, with 11 bases lying between them. There are 13 residues in the CDR3. The germline V gene encodes CDR1 SGHTA and CDR2 FQGTGA. DNA of the CDR3: TGTGCCAGCAGCGAACGGACGGGAGAGACCCAGTACTTC. It codes for CASSERTGETQYF.

This chain joins TRBV7-9 and TRBJ2-7; TRBD1 is a possible D gene (7 bases). Per germline, CDR1 SEHNR and CDR2 FQNEAQ (reference sequence). Deletions cut 4 bases from V and 2 bases from J, with 30 bases between. The CDR3 extends over 20 amino acids. The chain's CDR3 is CASSSPNPARQGLLTYEQYF. The CDR3 bases are TGTGCCAGCAGCTCCCCCAATCCAGCTAGACAGGGACTCTTAACCTACGAGCAGTACTTC. Using reference TRBV7-9 and TRBJ2-7 for the parts outside the CDR3, the full variable domain is DTGVSQNPRHKITKRGQNVTFRCDPISEHNRLYWYRQTLGQGPEFLTYFQNEAQLEKSRLLSDRFSAERPKGSFSTLEIQRTEQGDSAMYLCASSSPNPARQGLLTYEQYFGPGTRLTVT.

The chain is built from TRBV12-3 or TRBV12-4 and TRBJ2-2; weak D call: TRBD1 (5 bases). This CDR3 contains 13 residues. V lost 11 bases to trimming and J lost 0 bases, with 10 bases between them. The CDR3 DNA reads as TGTGCCGGAAAGACAGCGAACACCGGGGAGCTGTTTTTT. This encodes CAGKTANTGELFF.

This chain connects TRBV15 to TRBJ2-1, with D tentatively TRBD2 (5 bases). V lost 3 bases to trimming and J lost 2 bases, with 11 bases between them. The CDR3 runs 15 residues. Germline loops: CDR1 LNHNV, CDR2 YYDKDF (reference sequence). In DNA form, the CDR3 reads TGTGCCACCAGCAGGGCGGGCGGCCCCTACAATGAGCAGTTCTTC. It is translated as CATSRAGGPYNEQFF.

In this sample, this clonotype turned up many times. This sequence joins TRBV6-5 and TRBJ2-3; D not certain. CDR1 is MNHEY and CDR2 is SVGAGI in the germline V gene. The CDR3 extends over 14 amino acids. The V gene lost 0 bases and the J gene lost 6 bases, with 10 bases spanning the gap. The CDR3 sequence is CASSYSIYSDTQYF. The CDR3 nucleotides read TGTGCCAGCAGTTACTCTATTTACAGTGATACGCAGTATTTT.

This clonotype was observed a handful of times. CDR3 protein: CASSYMNSMNTEAFF. CDR3 nucleotide sequence: TGCGCCAGCAGCTATATGAACAGCATGAACACTGAAGCTTTCTTT. V gene TRBV5-1 combines with J gene TRBJ1-1; D is uncertain. V dropped 3 bases and J dropped 0 bases, with 12 bases sitting between them. The CDR3 has 15 amino acids. CDR1 is SGHRS, CDR2 YFSETQ, per germline.

The rearrangement links TRBV12-3 or TRBV12-4 to TRBJ2-5, with a tentative D call TRBD1 (6 bases). This CDR3 is built from 14 residues. Trimming left V 5 bases short and J 1 base short, with 11 bases between. The CDR3 is CASSTRGSQETQYF. As DNA, the CDR3 is TGTGCCAGCAGTACAAGGGGGTCCCAAGAGACCCAGTACTTC.

The chain links TRBV4-2 to TRBJ1-5; 7 bases line up with TRBD1. This CDR3 is built from 17 residues. The J segment lost 3 bases and the V segment lost 0 bases, leaving 8 bases of the junction unmatched. Per germline, CDR1 LGHNA and CDR2 YNFKEQ. This CDR3 reads CASSQDVEDRSNQPQHF. The DNA of the CDR3 is TGTGCCAGCAGCCAAGATGTTGAGGACAGGTCCAATCAGCCCCAGCATTTT.

CDR3 coding DNA: TGTGCCATCAGTATATACAGGGAGGGTTCTGGGGCCAACGTCCTGACTTTC. Translating it yields CAISIYREGSGANVLTF. The chain recombines TRBV10-3 with TRBJ2-6; tentatively, D is TRBD2 (7 bases). This CDR3 is built from 17 residues. Germline V gives CDR1 ENHRY, CDR2 SYGVKD. V lost 5 bases and J lost 1, with 15 bases in between.

The chain uses TRBV6-5 and TRBJ1-1; D is perhaps TRBD1 (6 bases). In germline, CDR1 is MNHEY, CDR2 SVGAGI. CDR3 length: 16 amino acids. V dropped 1 base and J dropped 6 bases, with 18 bases sitting between them. CDR3 sequence (DNA): TGTGCCAGCAGTTACTTCAGGGGCAGGGCGGGCGCTGAAGCTTTCTTT. It encodes CASSYFRGRAGAEAFF.

In this sample, this clonotype turned up a few times. The chain has TRBV7-8 and TRBJ2-2; D is possibly TRBD2 (5 bases). V lost 5 bases to trimming and J lost 2 bases, with 12 bases between them. CDR1 SGHVS and CDR2 FQNEAQ come from the germline V gene. This CDR3 is 15 amino acids long. The CDR3 DNA sequence: TGTGCCAGCAGCGAGGACTTTTTTAACACCGGGGAGCTGTTTTTT. As protein: CASSEDFFNTGELFF.

This clonotype was recorded a few times. The J gene is TRBJ1-1, the V gene TRBV7-6; the D gene is possibly TRBD1 (5 bases). Germline loops: CDR1 SGHVS, CDR2 FNYEAQ. V shed 1 base and J shed 1 base, with 10 bases lying between them. The CDR3 totals 15 residues. The CDR3 DNA is TGTGCCAGCAGCTTAGACGACGGGACGAACACTGAAGCTTTCTTT. This translates into CASSLDDGTNTEAFF.

This clonotype was seen ten or more times. The V gene is TRBV7-8, the J gene TRBJ2-1, with TRBD2 identical over 9 bases. Germline lookup yields CDR1 SGHVS and CDR2 FQNEAQ. This CDR3 region has 15 residues. The V gene end was trimmed by 6 bases and the J gene end by 4 bases; junction bases not matched to a gene: 7. The CDR3 DNA follows: TGTGCCAGCAGGGTGACTAGCGGTGCTTACAATGAGCAGTTCTTC. Translation gives CASRVTSGAYNEQFF.

The rearrangement uses TRBV7-9 and TRBJ1-1; D not certain. The V gene's germline CDR1 is SEHNR and CDR2 FQNEAQ (reference sequence). The ends were cut back, 8 bases at V and 8 bases at J, with 15 bases in the middle. The CDR3 spans 12 residues. The CDR3 is CASDPSNEEAFF. The CDR3 DNA sequence: TGTGCCAGCGACCCCTCCAACGAGGAAGCTTTCTTT.

V gene TRBV5-5 combines with J gene TRBJ1-5; no definite D call. Trimming removed 2 bases at V and 6 bases at J, with 9 bases between. This CDR3 is 13 amino acids long. Germline CDR1 reads SGHKS; CDR2 reads YYEKEE (reference sequence). The chain's CDR3 is CASSLNPAQPQHF. The CDR3 coding sequence is TGTGCCAGCAGCTTAAACCCCGCTCAGCCCCAGCATTTT.

In its sample, this clonotype was seen a few times. This chain joins TRBV5-5 and TRBJ2-7; 11 nucleotides match TRBD1. CDR3 size: 17 residues. The V gene's germline CDR1 is SGHKS and CDR2 YYEKEE (reference sequence). Trimming at V came to 4 bases and at J to 3 bases, leaving 12 bases not matched to a gene. The DNA for the CDR3 is TGTGCCAGCAGCCCAGGGACAGGGGGTCTGTTAGACTACGAGCAGTACGTC. This translates into CASSPGTGGLLDYEQYV.

This clonotype turned up a few times. V and J are TRBV6-5 and TRBJ1-4, with D uncertain. Germline CDR1 MNHEY, CDR2 SVGAGI. The length of the CDR3 is 13 residues. The V gene lost 3 bases and the J gene lost 7 bases, with 9 bases spanning the gap. The CDR3 DNA reads TGTGCCAGCAGTTATCGGGCACTTGAAAAACTGTTTTTT. Translating gives CASSYRALEKLFF.

The chain carries TRBV7-9 and TRBJ1-1, with D possibly being TRBD1 (5 bases). Trimming shortened V by 4 bases and J by 7 bases, and 10 bases separated the two germline ends. From germline, CDR1 is SEHNR and CDR2 FQNEAQ (reference sequence). The CDR3 consists of 12 residues. CDR3 amino acids: CASSWDPREAFF. The CDR3 region has the DNA TGTGCCAGCAGCTGGGACCCGCGTGAAGCTTTCTTT.

This clonotype appeared a few times. The J gene is TRBJ2-7, the V gene TRBV27; D unresolved. The germline V gene has CDR1 MNHEY and CDR2 SMNVEV (reference sequence). The CDR3 covers 14 residues. Trimming shortened V by 2 bases and J by 2 bases, and 10 bases separated the two germline ends. CDR3 DNA sequence: TGTGCCAGCAGTTTAAGTTCCATACCCTACGAGCAGTACTTC. It yields the protein CASSLSSIPYEQYF.

The rearrangement links TRBV3-1 to TRBJ2-1; D is ambiguous. Germline values: CDR1 LGHDT, CDR2 YNNKEL (reference sequence). This CDR3 region has 17 residues. The V and J ends lost 1 base and 3 bases respectively, with 16 bases between them. The DNA for the CDR3 is TGTGCCAGCAGCCAAGTGGGCCACTATAGCTTCTACAATGAGCAGTTCTTC. It yields the protein CASSQVGHYSFYNEQFF.

The CDR3 region has the DNA TGTGCCAGCAGCTTAGAGTCGGCTGAAGCTTTCTTT. Residues: CASSLESAEAFF. The chain employs TRBV13 and TRBJ1-1; no firm D call. The CDR3 extends over 12 amino acids. The germline V and J ends were trimmed by 1 base and 6 bases, with 6 bases remaining between them. Germline V gene data show CDR1 as PRHDT and CDR2 as FYEKMQ (reference sequence).